These T cell receptor beta chains were read from a single sample in a study of OX40 agonist ivuxolimab in advanced cancers. Produced via immunoSEQ multiplex PCR; TCRdb's table is partial and in-frame only. The data hold 60,000 to 80,000 clones, with roughly 89% observed a single time. The source was CD4+ or CD8+ T cells sorted from blood, collected in a trial of the OX40 agonist ivuxolimab. The receptor source for this set is an adult with an advanced solid tumor such as melanoma, head and neck, liver or kidney cancer. CDR3s include the opening cysteine and the closing phenylalanine or tryptophan. Each record gives: J gene, D gene, clone size, V gene, CDR3 protein, CDR3 DNA. D genes are given only for firm matches. Only some rows state a clone size, as once, few, many or a class for expanded clones.

J gene: TRBJ2-3; D gene: NA; clone size: NA; V gene: TRBV7-2; CDR3 protein: CASSLLMSTDTQYF; CDR3 DNA: TGTGCCAGCAGCTTACTCATGAGCACAGATACGCAGTATTTT
J gene: TRBJ2-7; D gene: NA; clone size: few; V gene: TRBV2; CDR3 protein: CASSGDSYEQYF; CDR3 DNA: TGTGCCAGCAGTGGTGACTCCTACGAGCAGTACTTC
J gene: TRBJ1-4; D gene: TRBD1; clone size: NA; V gene: TRBV7-2; CDR3 protein: CASSLLPGQGVEKLFF; CDR3 DNA: TGTGCCAGCAGTCTCCTCCCGGGACAGGGGGTTGAAAAACTGTTTTTT
J gene: TRBJ2-7; D gene: NA; clone size: NA; V gene: TRBV5-1; CDR3 protein: CASSLEGQLAYEQYF; CDR3 DNA: TGCGCCAGCAGCTTGGAAGGACAGTTAGCTTACGAGCAGTACTTC
J gene: TRBJ1-2; D gene: NA; clone size: NA; V gene: TRBV20-1; CDR3 protein: CSAREEGTAGF; CDR3 DNA: TGCAGTGCTAGAGAGGAAGGGACCGCGGGCTTC
J gene: TRBJ2-2; D gene: NA; clone size: NA; V gene: TRBV6-6; CDR3 protein: CASSTEGFPGELFF; CDR3 DNA: TGTGCCAGCAGTACCGAGGGGTTTCCCGGGGAGCTGTTTTTT
J gene: TRBJ2-3; D gene: NA; clone size: NA; V gene: TRBV10-2; CDR3 protein: CASSVTGTVDTQYF; CDR3 DNA: TGCGCCAGCAGTGTAACCGGGACCGTAGATACGCAGTATTTT
J gene: TRBJ1-1; D gene: TRBD1; clone size: NA; V gene: TRBV11-1; CDR3 protein: CASSPRDRVLEAFF; CDR3 DNA: TGTGCCAGCAGCCCACGGGACAGGGTCCTTGAAGCTTTCTTT
J gene: TRBJ1-3; D gene: NA; clone size: NA; V gene: TRBV5-6; CDR3 protein: CASSFYGVVTGNTIYF; CDR3 DNA: TGTGCCAGCAGCTTCTACGGTGTTGTGACTGGAAACACCATATATTTT
J gene: TRBJ2-5; D gene: NA; clone size: NA; V gene: TRBV5-1; CDR3 protein: CASSFDRPKETQYF; CDR3 DNA: TGCGCCAGCAGCTTCGACAGGCCCAAAGAGACCCAGTACTTC
J gene: TRBJ1-2; D gene: NA; clone size: NA; V gene: TRBV28; CDR3 protein: CASSFRTVLWGYTF; CDR3 DNA: TGTGCCAGCAGTTTCCGGACTGTTTTGTGGGGCTACACCTTC
J gene: TRBJ1-2; D gene: NA; clone size: NA; V gene: TRBV10-3; CDR3 protein: CAISEVEGVNYGYTF; CDR3 DNA: TGTGCCATCAGTGAGGTGGAAGGGGTTAACTATGGCTACACCTTC
J gene: TRBJ1-1; D gene: NA; clone size: NA; V gene: TRBV7-2; CDR3 protein: CASSLAYSGSPIF; CDR3 DNA: TGTGCCAGCAGCTTAGCTTACTCGGGGTCGCCGATCTTT
J gene: TRBJ1-1; D gene: TRBD1; clone size: NA; V gene: TRBV4-1; CDR3 protein: CASSQVANPAGGRTEAFF; CDR3 DNA: TGCGCCAGCAGCCAAGTCGCAAATCCTGCAGGGGGTCGGACTGAAGCTTTCTTT
J gene: TRBJ2-7; D gene: NA; clone size: NA; V gene: TRBV28; CDR3 protein: CATSSVGSYEQYF; CDR3 DNA: TGTGCCACCTCTAGCGTTGGATCCTACGAGCAGTACTTC
J gene: TRBJ2-7; D gene: NA; clone size: NA; V gene: TRBV18; CDR3 protein: CASSPSRNSYEQYF; CDR3 DNA: TGTGCCAGCTCACCTAGCCGCAACTCCTACGAGCAGTACTTC
J gene: TRBJ1-2; D gene: NA; clone size: NA; V gene: TRBV5-4; CDR3 protein: CASSYLGQRGYTF; CDR3 DNA: TGTGCCAGCAGCTACCTGGGCCAGAGGGGCTACACCTTC
J gene: TRBJ1-4; D gene: TRBD1; clone size: NA; V gene: TRBV5-5; CDR3 protein: CASSLQGDSEKLFF; CDR3 DNA: TGTGCCAGCAGCTTACAGGGGGATAGTGAAAAACTGTTTTTT
J gene: TRBJ2-7; D gene: TRBD2; clone size: NA; V gene: TRBV6-1; CDR3 protein: CASSIGTSGTYEQYF; CDR3 DNA: TGTGCCAGCAGCATTGGGACTAGCGGGACCTACGAGCAGTACTTC
J gene: TRBJ2-1; D gene: TRBD1; clone size: once; V gene: TRBV11-2; CDR3 protein: CASSSRTGGTNEQFF; CDR3 DNA: TGTGCCAGCAGCTCACGGACAGGGGGGACGAATGAGCAGTTCTTC
J gene: TRBJ2-7; D gene: NA; clone size: NA; V gene: TRBV29-1; CDR3 protein: CSVQPTGPLYEQYF; CDR3 DNA: TGCAGCGTCCAACCCACGGGCCCTCTCTACGAGCAGTACTTC
J gene: TRBJ1-4; D gene: NA; clone size: NA; V gene: TRBV11-2; CDR3 protein: CASSLGPRASNEKLFF; CDR3 DNA: TGTGCCAGCAGCTTAGGGCCCAGGGCCTCTAATGAAAAACTGTTTTTT
J gene: TRBJ2-7; D gene: TRBD2; clone size: NA; V gene: TRBV7-9; CDR3 protein: CASSPGREGSYEQYF; CDR3 DNA: TGTGCCAGCAGCCCCGGGCGGGAGGGATCCTACGAGCAGTACTTC
J gene: TRBJ2-5; D gene: NA; clone size: few; V gene: TRBV12-5; CDR3 protein: CASGLGQVPRETQYF; CDR3 DNA: TGTGCTAGTGGTTTGGGCCAAGTCCCCCGGGAGACCCAGTACTTC
J gene: TRBJ1-1; D gene: TRBD1; clone size: NA; V gene: TRBV10-3; CDR3 protein: CAISEPGQRNTEAFF; CDR3 DNA: TGTGCCATCAGTGAGCCGGGACAGAGGAACACTGAAGCTTTCTTT
J gene: TRBJ2-1; D gene: TRBD2; clone size: NA; V gene: TRBV4-2; CDR3 protein: CASSPRTSGYNEQFF; CDR3 DNA: TGTGCCAGCAGCCCTAGGACTAGCGGCTACAATGAGCAGTTCTTC
J gene: TRBJ2-7; D gene: NA; clone size: NA; V gene: TRBV27; CDR3 protein: CASSFGIGYEQYF; CDR3 DNA: TGTGCCAGCAGTTTCGGGATTGGGTACGAGCAGTACTTC
J gene: TRBJ1-2; D gene: TRBD1; clone size: NA; V gene: TRBV28; CDR3 protein: CASGGWDRGGYTF; CDR3 DNA: TGTGCCAGCGGGGGTTGGGACAGGGGAGGCTACACCTTC
J gene: TRBJ2-5; D gene: TRBD2; clone size: NA; V gene: TRBV7-2; CDR3 protein: CASSLAWEGQEIQYF; CDR3 DNA: TGTGCCAGCAGCTTAGCATGGGAGGGCCAAGAGATCCAGTACTTC
J gene: TRBJ2-1; D gene: TRBD1; clone size: NA; V gene: TRBV5-4; CDR3 protein: CASSSGTGGDEQFF; CDR3 DNA: TGTGCCAGCAGCTCCGGGACAGGGGGGGATGAGCAGTTCTTC
J gene: TRBJ2-1; D gene: NA; clone size: NA; V gene: TRBV10-3; CDR3 protein: CAISELASNEQFF; CDR3 DNA: TGTGCCATCAGTGAACTAGCTAGCAATGAGCAGTTCTTC
J gene: TRBJ1-6; D gene: NA; clone size: few; V gene: TRBV4-1; CDR3 protein: CASSPRSGRPLSPLHF; CDR3 DNA: TGCGCCAGCAGCCCCAGATCCGGCAGGCCCTTATCGCCCCTCCACTTT
J gene: TRBJ1-5; D gene: NA; clone size: NA; V gene: TRBV2; CDR3 protein: CASSGGQPQHF; CDR3 DNA: TGTGCCAGCAGTGGGGGTCAGCCCCAGCATTTT
J gene: TRBJ2-7; D gene: TRBD2; clone size: NA; V gene: TRBV28; CDR3 protein: CASSFWTSGGSYEQYF; CDR3 DNA: TGTGCCAGCAGTTTTTGGACTAGCGGGGGATCCTACGAGCAGTACTTC
J gene: TRBJ1-1; D gene: NA; clone size: NA; V gene: TRBV2; CDR3 protein: CASQGVSQTEAFF; CDR3 DNA: TGTGCCAGTCAGGGCGTAAGCCAGACTGAAGCTTTCTTT
J gene: TRBJ1-1; D gene: NA; clone size: once; V gene: TRBV5-1; CDR3 protein: CASSLPGKGQMNTEAFF; CDR3 DNA: TGCGCCAGCAGCTTGCCCGGGAAGGGGCAAATGAACACTGAAGCTTTCTTT
J gene: TRBJ1-1; D gene: NA; clone size: NA; V gene: TRBV5-1; CDR3 protein: CASSGGARNTEAFF; CDR3 DNA: TGCGCCAGCAGCGGGGGGGCGCGGAACACTGAAGCTTTCTTT
J gene: TRBJ1-6; D gene: NA; clone size: NA; V gene: TRBV25-1; CDR3 protein: CASSVIGGQSSYNSPLHF; CDR3 DNA: TGTGCCAGCAGTGTAATAGGCGGACAGAGCTCCTATAATTCACCCCTCCACTTT
J gene: TRBJ2-2; D gene: NA; clone size: NA; V gene: TRBV2; CDR3 protein: CASSELGELFF; CDR3 DNA: TGTGCCAGCAGTGAGCTCGGGGAGCTGTTTTTT
J gene: TRBJ2-7; D gene: TRBD2; clone size: NA; V gene: TRBV28; CDR3 protein: CASLGLDRYEQYF; CDR3 DNA: TGTGCCAGCCTCGGACTAGATCGGTACGAGCAGTACTTC
J gene: TRBJ2-7; D gene: NA; clone size: NA; V gene: TRBV20-1; CDR3 protein: CSALRSYEQYF; CDR3 DNA: TGCAGTGCTCTGCGATCCTACGAGCAGTACTTC
J gene: TRBJ2-7; D gene: TRBD1; clone size: NA; V gene: TRBV18; CDR3 protein: CASSQGTGNGYEQYF; CDR3 DNA: TGTGCCAGCTCACAGGGGACAGGCAACGGGTACGAGCAGTACTTC
J gene: TRBJ2-7; D gene: TRBD1; clone size: NA; V gene: TRBV28; CDR3 protein: CASSPRRQGAEEQYF; CDR3 DNA: TGTGCCAGCAGTCCCCGCCGACAGGGGGCAGAAGAGCAGTACTTC
J gene: TRBJ2-1; D gene: NA; clone size: once; V gene: TRBV11-2; CDR3 protein: CASSSPVAREYNEQFF; CDR3 DNA: TGTGCCAGCAGCTCCCCTGTAGCTCGGGAATACAATGAGCAGTTCTTC
J gene: TRBJ2-5; D gene: NA; clone size: NA; V gene: TRBV5-1; CDR3 protein: CASSVRETQYF; CDR3 DNA: TGCGCCAGCAGTGTCCGGGAGACCCAGTACTTC
J gene: TRBJ2-5; D gene: TRBD1; clone size: NA; V gene: TRBV5-4; CDR3 protein: CASSFRTGEETQYF; CDR3 DNA: TGTGCCAGCAGCTTTCGGACAGGGGAGGAGACCCAGTACTTC
J gene: TRBJ1-2; D gene: NA; clone size: NA; V gene: TRBV5-1; CDR3 protein: CASSLNGRVWDVGYTF; CDR3 DNA: TGCGCCAGCAGCCTCAACGGAAGGGTATGGGACGTTGGCTACACCTTC
J gene: TRBJ2-2; D gene: NA; clone size: NA; V gene: TRBV7-9; CDR3 protein: CASRPGELFF; CDR3 DNA: TGTGCCAGCAGGCCCGGGGAGCTGTTTTTT
J gene: TRBJ2-3; D gene: NA; clone size: NA; V gene: TRBV6-1; CDR3 protein: CASSVGEDTQYF; CDR3 DNA: TGTGCCAGCAGTGTAGGGGAGGATACGCAGTATTTT
J gene: TRBJ2-1; D gene: TRBD2; clone size: NA; V gene: TRBV6-1; CDR3 protein: CASSVRLAGVPVYNEQFF; CDR3 DNA: TGTGCCAGCAGTGTAAGACTAGCGGGGGTACCTGTCTACAATGAGCAGTTCTTC